This is a list of T cell receptor beta chains from one sample in a study of cytomegalovirus exposure and HLA in healthy donors. Only in-frame clones appear in the TCRdb table, and some are missing; sequencing was by immunoSEQ multiplex PCR. Found here are 130,000 or so clones, over 60% of them singletons; the top ten hold under 2%. Sample: PBMCs. The receptors here all came from a female donor in good health and CMV-seronegative. CDR3s include the opening cysteine and the closing phenylalanine or tryptophan. D genes are given only for firm matches. Clone size appears in some rows only: once, few, many, or a class for an expanded clone.

j_call,v_call,clone_size,d_call,cdr3_aa,cdr3_nt
TRBJ2-7,TRBV30,.,TRBD2,CAWSEASGSLYF,TGTGCCTGGAGTGAGGCTAGCGGGAGTTTATACTTC
TRBJ1-1,TRBV6-5,.,.,CASTRTRGLGTEAFF,TGTGCCAGCACGCGAACTCGGGGATTGGGCACTGAAGCTTTCTTT
TRBJ1-5,TRBV4-2,.,.,CASSQDITGIQPQHF,TGTGCCAGCAGCCAAGATATAACAGGGATTCAGCCCCAGCATTTT
TRBJ2-2,TRBV5-1,.,.,CASTWGGPNTGELFF,TGCGCCAGCACCTGGGGGGGGCCAAACACCGGGGAGCTGTTTTTT
TRBJ2-7,TRBV5-4,.,TRBD1,CASSPRQGAGYEQYF,TGTGCCAGCAGCCCTCGCCAGGGGGCGGGATACGAGCAGTACTTC
TRBJ1-2,TRBV28,few,.,CASSLRGSFGYTF,TGTGCCAGCAGTTTACGGGGTTCCTTCGGCTACACCTTC
TRBJ2-3,TRBV7-6,.,TRBD1,CASSVTGQPTDTQYF,TGTGCCAGCAGCGTTACGGGACAGCCCACAGATACGCAGTATTTT
TRBJ2-1,TRBV6-5,.,.,CASSYPAGAYNEQFF,TGTGCCAGCAGTTACCCCGCTGGAGCCTACAATGAGCAGTTCTTC
TRBJ2-7,TRBV5-1,.,.,CASSLAGSPTYEQYF,TGCGCCAGCAGCTTGGCCGGGTCCCCGACCTACGAGCAGTACTTC
TRBJ1-1,TRBV5-1,.,TRBD1,CASSLVQGDTEAFF,TGCGCCAGCAGCTTGGTACAGGGGGACACTGAAGCTTTCTTT
TRBJ1-1,TRBV27,few,.,CASSLRENTEAFF,TGTGCCAGCAGTTTAAGAGAGAACACTGAAGCTTTCTTT
TRBJ2-3,TRBV7-3,.,.,CASSSPGGARSPTDTQYF,TGTGCCAGCAGCTCGCCCGGGGGAGCGAGGTCCCCCACAGATACGCAGTATTTT
TRBJ2-3,TRBV19,few,.,CASNEERGTTDTQYF,TGTGCCAGTAACGAAGAGCGTGGTACCACAGATACGCAGTATTTT
TRBJ2-3,TRBV11-3,.,.,CASSFRQASTDTQYF,TGTGCCAGCAGCTTCCGACAGGCGTCCACAGATACGCAGTATTTT
TRBJ2-1,TRBV5-1,few,TRBD1,CASSLESYDRVNEQFF,TGCGCCAGCAGCTTGGAGTCATATGACAGGGTGAATGAGCAGTTCTTC
TRBJ2-1,TRBV7-9,few,.,CASSLVQKGLDEQFF,TGTGCCAGCAGCTTAGTTCAGAAGGGGTTGGATGAGCAGTTCTTC
TRBJ1-1,TRBV7-3,few,.,CASSLGGAAGDTEAFF,TGTGCCAGCAGCTTAGGGGGGGCAGCAGGTGACACTGAAGCTTTCTTT
TRBJ1-2,TRBV5-5,.,.,CASSLRQESNYGYTF,TGTGCCAGCAGCCTAAGACAGGAGTCTAACTATGGCTACACCTTC
TRBJ2-3,TRBV11-2,.,.,CASSFRGSPSTDTQYF,TGTGCCAGCAGCTTCAGAGGAAGTCCTAGCACAGATACGCAGTATTTT
TRBJ2-1,TRBV27,.,.,CASSSGQCSQFF,TGTGCCAGCAGTTCAGGACAATGTTCGCAGTTCTTC
TRBJ1-5,TRBV30,.,TRBD1,CASTSSGTGGFQGQPQHF,TGTGCCTCTACGAGCTCCGGGACAGGGGGATTTCAGGGTCAGCCCCAGCATTTT
TRBJ2-3,TRBV7-2,.,.,CASSGRASGHTDTQYF,TGTGCCAGCAGCGGTCGTGCGAGCGGGCACACAGATACGCAGTATTTT
TRBJ2-7,TRBV5-6,few,TRBD1,CASTTGAEYEQYF,TGTGCCAGTACGACAGGGGCGGAGTACGAGCAGTACTTC
TRBJ1-1,TRBV7-2,.,.,CASSYQTDLAFF,TGTGCCAGCAGCTACCAGACAGATCTAGCTTTCTTT
TRBJ2-7,TRBV6-1,.,TRBD1,CASSEMGTEVYEQYF,TGTGCCAGCAGTGAAATGGGGACAGAGGTCTACGAGCAGTACTTC
TRBJ2-7,TRBV27,.,.,CASSSTAYRPYEQYF,TGTGCCAGCAGTTCGACAGCCTATCGACCTTACGAGCAGTACTTC
TRBJ1-5,TRBV5-8,.,.,CASSPGGGTNNQPQHF,TGTGCCAGCAGCCCCGGGGGGGGGACCAACAATCAGCCCCAGCATTTT
TRBJ1-1,TRBV7-6,.,TRBD1,CASSPGQGGTEAFF,TGTGCCAGCAGCCCCGGACAGGGGGGAACTGAAGCTTTCTTT
TRBJ2-4,TRBV5-4,.,TRBD2,CASSPLAGGPNQNIQYF,TGTGCCAGCAGCCCTCTAGCGGGAGGGCCGAATCAAAACATTCAGTACTTC
TRBJ2-3,TRBV10-3,.,TRBD2,CATRTSSRTDTQYF,TGTGCCACCAGGACTAGCTCTCGCACAGATACGCAGTATTTT
TRBJ1-6,TRBV7-8,.,.,CASSHRGGGGPNSPLHF,TGTGCCAGCAGCCACCGCGGTGGGGGAGGGCCGAATTCACCCCTCCACTTT
TRBJ2-7,TRBV13,.,TRBD2,CASSLGGDEQYF,TGTGCCAGCAGCTTGGGAGGGGACGAGCAGTACTTC
TRBJ1-1,TRBV28,.,.,CASGVSRGSNTEAFF,TGTGCCAGCGGGGTATCCCGGGGGTCGAACACTGAAGCTTTCTTT